This T cell receptor (beta chain) was recorded in a study of shared clonotypes between healthy human individuals. The method was immunoSEQ multiplex PCR; TCRdb's version includes in-frame clones alone and lacks a portion of them. The table shows some 1.5 million clones, with 98% occurring only once. The TCR originated in a young man in good health. The sequencing input was naive CD4+ T cells sorted from blood. The subset denotes: CD45RA+ positively selected.

The chain's CDR3 is CASSPYVTGGGSYEQYF. CDR3 coding DNA: TGTGCCAGCTCACCATACGTAACTGGGGGAGGCTCCTACGAGCAGTACTTC. The V and J genes are TRBV18 and TRBJ2-7, with D perhaps TRBD2 (6 bases). Germline V gene lookup returns CDR1 KGHSH and CDR2 LQKENI. Trimming pared 2 bases from V and 0 bases from J, leaving 17 bases between. CDR3 length equals 17 residues.